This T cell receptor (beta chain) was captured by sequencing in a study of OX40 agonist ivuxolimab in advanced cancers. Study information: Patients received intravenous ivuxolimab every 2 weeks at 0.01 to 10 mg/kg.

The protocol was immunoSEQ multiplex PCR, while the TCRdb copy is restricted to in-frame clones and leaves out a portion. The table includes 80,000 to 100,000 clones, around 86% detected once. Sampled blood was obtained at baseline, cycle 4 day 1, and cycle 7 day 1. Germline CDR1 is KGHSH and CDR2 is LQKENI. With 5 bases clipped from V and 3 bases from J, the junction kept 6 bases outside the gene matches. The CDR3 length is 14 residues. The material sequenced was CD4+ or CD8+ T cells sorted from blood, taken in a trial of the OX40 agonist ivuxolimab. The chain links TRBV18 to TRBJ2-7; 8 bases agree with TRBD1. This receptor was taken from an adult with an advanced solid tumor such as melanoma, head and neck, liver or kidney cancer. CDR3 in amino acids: CASSTRTGSYEQYF. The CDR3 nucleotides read TGTGCCAGCTCAACGCGGACAGGGAGCTACGAGCAGTACTTC.